Below, 5 T cell receptor beta chains from the same sample are listed, as sequenced in a study of blood T cell repertoires in COVID-19. Generated by immunoSEQ multiplex PCR, the TCRdb table keeps only in-frame clones and is missing some. In the table there are hundreds of thousands of clones, around 91% of which are singletons. Sequencing was carried out using peripheral blood. All receptors come from a woman in her thirties or forties with COVID-19, enrolled during active disease.

This CDR3 reads CASSKDRVVGTEAFF. CDR3 sequence (DNA): TGTGCCAGCAGCAAGGACAGGGTGGTGGGCACTGAAGCTTTCTTT. The chain links TRBV5-4 to TRBJ1-1; 8 nucleotides match TRBD1. The V gene end was trimmed by 4 bases and the J gene end by 4 bases; junction bases not matched to a gene: 9. The CDR3 has 15 amino acids. Looked up from germline, CDR1 is SGHNT and CDR2 is YYREEE (reference sequence).

The V and J genes are TRBV4-3 and TRBJ1-2; maybe TRBD1 (6 bases). This CDR3 has 17 residues. V lost 0 bases and J lost 1, with 15 bases in between. CDR1 and CDR2 from the germline V gene are LGHNA and YSLEER. The CDR3 region is CASSQDVLRTVNYGYTF. The CDR3 region has the DNA TGCGCCAGCAGCCAAGATGTCCTCAGGACAGTTAACTATGGCTACACCTTC.

The CDR3 sequence: CASSLKTDTEAFF. CDR3 DNA: TGTGCCAGCAGCCTTAAAACGGACACTGAAGCTTTCTTT. The rearrangement joins TRBV12-3 or TRBV12-4 to TRBJ1-1; D not resolved. The CDR3 has 13 residues. Trimming cost V 6 bases and J 3 bases, with 11 bases left between them.

The chain is built from TRBV5-1 and TRBJ1-2; 8 bases map to TRBD1. Trimming cost V 4 bases and J 3 bases; bases outside gene matches: 8. Per the germline V gene, CDR1 is SGHRS and CDR2 is YFSETQ. The CDR3 sequence is 15 residues long. CDR3 in amino acids: CASSPSTGEDYGYTF. The CDR3 DNA reads as TGCGCCAGCAGCCCGTCGACAGGGGAGGACTATGGCTACACCTTC. The full variable domain, rest sourced from reference TRBV5-1 and TRBJ1-2, is KAGVTQTPRYLIKTRGQQVTLSCSPISGHRSVSWYQQTPGQGLQFLFEYFSETQRNKGNFPGRFSGRQFSNSRSEMNVSTLELGDSALYLCASSPSTGEDYGYTFGSGTRLTVV.

The gene calls are TRBV27 and TRBJ1-2, with a weak D call TRBD1 (6 bases). The V end was cut by 0 bases, the J end by 5 bases, with 13 bases between. The CDR3 runs 15 residues. CDR1 is MNHEY and CDR2 is SMNVEV in the germline V gene (reference sequence). The CDR3 is CASSLSLDRIYGYTF. CDR3 DNA sequence: TGTGCCAGCAGTTTATCCCTGGACAGAATTTATGGCTACACCTTC.